The 29 T cell receptor beta chains presented below share a single source sample, sequenced in a study of cytomegalovirus exposure and HLA in healthy donors. PCR was performed using 60 Vbeta and 13 Jbeta primers. The assay was immunoSEQ multiplex PCR, and TCRdb's table has in-frame clones only and misses some. The sample includes about 190,000 clones, 65% to 80% of them seen just once. The sequenced sample consisted of PBMCs. These receptors all come from a man aged 25 to 45 in good health and CMV-seropositive.

V and J are TRBV28 and TRBJ2-2, with 8 positions matching TRBD1. Germline V lookup: CDR1 MDHEN, CDR2 SYDVKM. J gave up 4 bases and V 6 bases, and 4 bases lay outside the gene matches. The CDR3 has 14 residues. Written as DNA, the CDR3 is TGTGCCAGCAGCGGACAGGGTTTCACCGGGGAGCTGTTTTTT. Its protein is CASSGQGFTGELFF. Full variable domain (remainder filled in from reference TRBV28 and TRBJ2-2): DVKVTQSSRYLVKRTGEKVFLECVQDMDHENMFWYRQDPGLGLRLIYFSYDVKMKEKGDIPEGYSVSREKKERFSLILESASTNQTSMYLCASSGQGFTGELFFGEGSRLTVL.

V usage is TRBV28 and J usage is TRBJ2-1; 7 bases fit TRBD1. V lost 5 bases and J lost 6; bases outside the gene matches: 4. Germline V gives CDR1 MDHEN, CDR2 SYDVKM. CDR3 length: 13 amino acids. The CDR3 loop is CASSPWTGNEQFF. CDR3 sequence (DNA): TGTGCCAGCAGTCCTTGGACAGGCAATGAGCAGTTCTTC.

This chain uses TRBV19 with TRBJ1-1, with D tentatively TRBD1 (6 bases). Per the germline V gene, CDR1 is LNHDA and CDR2 is SQIVND (reference sequence). The V gene lost 7 bases and the J gene lost 3 bases, with 15 bases spanning the gap. The CDR3 covers 14 residues. The CDR3 region is CASKMDSPYTEAFF. CDR3 coding DNA: TGTGCCAGTAAGATGGACAGCCCTTACACTGAAGCTTTCTTT.

CDR3 nucleotide sequence: TGCGCCAGCAGCCAAGAATCTGGTAGCGGGGGCCGACCGGGCTACGAGCAGTACTTC. Encoded protein: CASSQESGSGGRPGYEQYF. The chain recombines TRBV4-3 with TRBJ2-7, with 9 nucleotides matching TRBD2. V lost 0 bases, J lost 3 bases, and 15 bases stayed unmatched. The CDR3 runs 19 residues. CDR1 and CDR2 from the germline V gene are LGHNA and YSLEER.

The rearrangement joins TRBV6-1 to TRBJ1-5, with 10 positions matching TRBD1. The V and J ends lost 4 bases and 0 bases, in that order; junction bases with no gene match: 3. From germline, CDR1 is MNHNS and CDR2 SASEGT. The CDR3 contains 16 residues. CDR3 in amino acids: CASSATGGYSNQPQHF. In DNA form, the CDR3 reads TGTGCCAGCAGTGCGACAGGGGGCTATAGCAATCAGCCCCAGCATTTT.

This clone appeared a single time. CDR3 loop: CATTGTGGLNTGELFF. DNA for the CDR3: TGTGCCACCACCGGGACAGGGGGGTTGAACACCGGGGAGCTGTTTTTT. The chain employs TRBV28 and TRBJ2-2; 11 nucleotides agree with TRBD1. The CDR3 covers 16 residues. Germline assignment: CDR1 MDHEN and CDR2 SYDVKM. Trimming took 10 bases from V and 1 from J; bases not matched to a gene: 8.

V usage is TRBV7-9 and J usage is TRBJ2-1; D is unclear. CDR3 length equals 12 residues. V lost 2 bases to trimming and J lost 7 bases, with 6 bases between them. Germline CDR1 and CDR2: SEHNR and FQNEAQ (reference sequence). This CDR3 reads CASSLLINEQFF. The CDR3 DNA sequence: TGTGCCAGCAGCTTACTTATAAATGAGCAGTTCTTC.

The rearrangement links TRBV25-1 to TRBJ2-2; 8 bases are shared with TRBD2. The V gene end was trimmed by 4 bases and the J gene end by 4 bases; junction bases not matched to a gene: 5. CDR1 is MGHDK and CDR2 is SYGVNS in the germline V gene. This CDR3 is built from 15 residues. CDR3 amino acids: CASSGRAGVTGELFF. Written as DNA, the CDR3 is TGTGCCAGCAGTGGTCGAGCGGGAGTCACCGGGGAGCTGTTTTTT.

The rearrangement links TRBV28 to TRBJ2-5; possibly TRBD1 for D (6 bases). The DNA end lines up better with TRBJ2-7; the J call may be wrong. The CDR3 is 15 amino acids. Germline V lookup: CDR1 MDHEN, CDR2 SYDVKM. CDR3 residues: CASPPRQGSSYEQYF. As DNA, the CDR3 is TGTGCCAGCCCCCCTCGGCAGGGGAGCTCCTACGAGCAGTACTTC.

The V and J genes are TRBV19 and TRBJ2-3, with TRBD2 matching over 11 bases. Germline CDR1 LNHDA, CDR2 SQIVND (reference sequence). The CDR3 totals 15 residues. The V and J ends lost 5 bases and 6 bases, in that order; junction bases with no gene match: 7. The DNA of the CDR3 is TGTGCCAGTAGTGTAACTAGCGGGAGTTACGATACGCAGTATTTT. Encoded protein: CASSVTSGSYDTQYF.

V and J are TRBV28 and TRBJ1-2, with D tentatively TRBD1 (6 bases). With 6 bases removed from V and 8 bases from J, the gap between germline ends came to 13 bases. Germline V lookup: CDR1 MDHEN, CDR2 SYDVKM. This CDR3 is built from 12 residues. Written as DNA, the CDR3 is TGTGCCAGCAGAGAAACAGGGCCGGGCTACACCTTC. It is translated as CASRETGPGYTF.

This chain's CDR3 is CASSLSLVSPLHF. As DNA, the CDR3 is TGTGCCAGCAGCTTATCTCTCGTTTCACCCCTCCACTTT. This rearrangement joins TRBV11-1 to TRBJ1-6; no firm D call. V dropped 2 bases and J dropped 9 bases, with 8 bases sitting between them. Germline CDR1 and CDR2: SGHAT and FQDESV (reference sequence). CDR3 length: 13 amino acids.

Only a few counts were recorded for this clone. This chain links TRBV7-2 with TRBJ2-2, with 13 positions matching TRBD2. The CDR3 is 16 amino acids. Trimming took 7 bases from V and 6 from J; bases not matched to a gene: 8. Germline loops: CDR1 SGHTA, CDR2 FQGNSA. CDR3 bases: TGTGCCAGCAACCCCACTAGCGGGGGGGCCGCCGGGGAGCTGTTTTTT. It encodes CASNPTSGGAAGELFF.

V usage is TRBV9 and J usage is TRBJ2-1; D is possibly TRBD1 (6 bases). This CDR3 contains 15 residues. The V end was cut by 2 bases, the J end by 3 bases, with 12 bases between. Germline loops: CDR1 SGDLS, CDR2 YYNGEE. CDR3 nucleotide sequence: TGTGCCAGCAGCGTCACCGGGACAAACTACAATGAGCAGTTCTTC. Its protein is CASSVTGTNYNEQFF.

This chain connects TRBV10-3 to TRBJ2-1; D perhaps matches TRBD2 (6 bases). The CDR3 length is 14 residues. V lost 9 bases and J 0 bases, leaving 12 bases between the germline ends. Germline assignment: CDR1 ENHRY and CDR2 SYGVKD. The CDR3 here is CAIHSGSSYNEQFF. In nucleotides, the CDR3 is TGTGCCATTCACTCCGGGAGCTCCTACAATGAGCAGTTCTTC.

A few counts support this clone. The chain combines TRBV27 with TRBJ2-6; 7 nucleotides agree with TRBD1. Trimming removed 5 bases from V and 1 base from J; junction bases left unmatched: 5. Per germline, CDR1 MNHEY and CDR2 SMNVEV (reference sequence). The CDR3 is made up of 16 amino acids. CDR3: CASSPMTGSGANVLTF. The CDR3 coding sequence is TGTGCCAGCAGTCCAATGACAGGGTCTGGGGCCAACGTCCTGACTTTC.

The rearrangement joins TRBV5-1 to TRBJ2-7; 12 nucleotides match TRBD2. Germline CDR1 SGHRS, CDR2 YFSETQ. CDR3 length: 14 residues. Trimming removed 5 bases from V and 1 base from J; junction bases left unmatched: 1. This chain's CDR3 is CASRLAGGSYEQYF. The CDR3 nucleotides are TGCGCCAGCAGGCTAGCGGGAGGGTCCTACGAGCAGTACTTC.

CDR3 in amino acids: CASSPGPSTGMANEKLFF. CDR3 in DNA: TGCGCCAGCAGCCCAGGCCCCTCGACAGGGATGGCTAATGAAAAACTGTTTTTT. The chain combines TRBV4-1 with TRBJ1-4, with 7 bases that match TRBD1. This CDR3 is 18 amino acids long. CDR1 is MGHRA, CDR2 YSYEKL, per germline. V dropped 4 bases and J dropped 3; count of bases not matched to a gene: 14.

The chain uses TRBV18 and TRBJ1-1; 10 bases match TRBD1. Looked up from germline, CDR1 is KGHSH and CDR2 is LQKENI. The CDR3 sequence is 14 residues long. V lost 6 bases, J lost 8 bases, and 9 bases stayed unmatched. The CDR3 protein is CASSPVPGQGEAFF. The CDR3 DNA reads TGTGCCAGCTCCCCAGTCCCGGGACAGGGGGAAGCTTTCTTT.

The CDR3 region is CASSQVGGGYEQYF. Here the CDR3 DNA reads TGTGCCAGCAGCCAAGTCGGGGGGGGCTACGAGCAGTACTTC. This rearrangement joins TRBV4-2 to TRBJ2-7; 8 nucleotides line up with TRBD2. CDR1 and CDR2 (germline): LGHNA, YNFKEQ. With V trimmed by 1 base and J by 3 bases, 2 bases remained unmatched. The length of the CDR3 is 14 residues.

J is TRBJ1-1 and V is TRBV5-1; TRBD1 matches at 8 bases. Germline V gene data show CDR1 as SGHRS and CDR2 as YFSETQ. V shed 4 bases, J shed 1 base, and the junction held 3 bases outside the gene matches. CDR3 size: 14 residues. CDR3 loop: CASSPGTGNTEAFF. The DNA for the CDR3 is TGCGCCAGCAGCCCCGGGACAGGGAACACTGAAGCTTTCTTT.

The V gene is TRBV2, the J gene TRBJ1-2, with TRBD1 matching over 8 bases. The CDR3 has 14 amino acids. CDR1 SNHLY and CDR2 FYNNEI come from the germline V gene. V dropped 3 bases and J dropped 8; count of bases not matched to a gene: 8. The CDR3 loop reads CASSEAGGAGGYTF. CDR3 bases: TGTGCCAGCAGTGAGGCAGGGGGCGCCGGGGGCTACACCTTC.

The chain employs TRBV11-2 and TRBJ2-7, with 7 nucleotides matching TRBD2. The CDR3 has 15 amino acids. Trimming cost V 1 base and J 5 bases; bases outside gene matches: 8. Germline assignment: CDR1 SGHAT and CDR2 FQNNGV. The CDR3 here is CASSLGLAPWDEQYF. CDR3 sequence (DNA): TGTGCCAGCAGCTTAGGACTAGCCCCCTGGGACGAGCAGTACTTC.

This sequence joins TRBV4-3 and TRBJ1-2; D call uncertain. Germline-derived CDR1 and CDR2 are LGHNA and YSLEER. This CDR3 is 14 amino acids long. Between the trimmed V and J ends, which lost 3 bases and 6 bases, there was a span of 14 bases. This CDR3 is CASSQSSAAHGYTF. CDR3 bases: TGCGCCAGCAGCCAGAGCTCGGCGGCGCATGGCTACACCTTC.

J is TRBJ2-2 and V is TRBV10-3; TRBD1 matches 10 bases. This CDR3 is built from 15 residues. Unmatched junction bases numbered 6, after V lost 5 bases and J lost 6 bases. Germline CDR1 and CDR2: ENHRY and SYGVKD. In DNA, the CDR3 is TGTGCCATCAGTTCGGGACAGGGGCAACCCGGGGAGCTGTTTTTT. As protein: CAISSGQGQPGELFF.

Points on this clone: One end of the junction does not line up with germline, which may come from a read error. This chain connects TRBV7-7 to TRBJ2-5, with 8 bases lining up with TRBD2. CDR3 length: 15 amino acids. CDR1 is SSHAT and CDR2 is FNYEAQ in the germline V gene (reference sequence). DNA for the CDR3: TGTGCTAGCAGACCCGGGGTAGCGGGGCAAGAGACCCAGTACTTC. It encodes CASRPGVAGQETQYF.

The CDR3 bases are TGTGCCTGGAGTCCCCCGGGCTCTGGAAACACCATATATTTT. This codes for CAWSPPGSGNTIYF. This rearrangement joins TRBV30 to TRBJ1-3; D is undetermined. The CDR3 runs 14 residues. The V gene's germline CDR1 is GTSNPN and CDR2 SVGIG (reference sequence). V dropped 2 bases and J dropped 0 bases, with 8 bases sitting between them.

This chain connects TRBV7-3 to TRBJ2-7; weak D call: TRBD2 (5 bases). Trimming removed 1 base from V and 3 bases from J, with 7 bases in between. The CDR3 has 13 amino acids. Germline values: CDR1 SGHTA, CDR2 FQGTGA. The CDR3 loop reads CASSLKEGYEQYF. The CDR3 DNA reads TGTGCCAGCAGCTTAAAAGAGGGCTACGAGCAGTACTTC.

The chain recombines TRBV30 with TRBJ2-1; 7 nucleotides match TRBD1. With 3 bases clipped from V and 14 bases from J, the junction kept 16 bases outside the gene matches. Per the germline V gene, CDR1 is GTSNPN and CDR2 is SVGIG (reference sequence). The CDR3 length is 14 residues. The CDR3 sequence is CAWRRTGQLPLEFF. The CDR3 DNA sequence: TGTGCCTGGAGGAGGACAGGCCAACTTCCCCTCGAGTTCTTC. Filled out from reference TRBV30 and TRBJ2-1, the complete variable domain reads SQTIHQWPATLVQPVGSPLSLECTVEGTSNPNLYWYRQAAGRGLQLLFYSVGIGQISSEVPQNLSASRPQDRQFILSSKKLLLSDSGFYLCAWRRTGQLPLEFFGPGTRLTVL.